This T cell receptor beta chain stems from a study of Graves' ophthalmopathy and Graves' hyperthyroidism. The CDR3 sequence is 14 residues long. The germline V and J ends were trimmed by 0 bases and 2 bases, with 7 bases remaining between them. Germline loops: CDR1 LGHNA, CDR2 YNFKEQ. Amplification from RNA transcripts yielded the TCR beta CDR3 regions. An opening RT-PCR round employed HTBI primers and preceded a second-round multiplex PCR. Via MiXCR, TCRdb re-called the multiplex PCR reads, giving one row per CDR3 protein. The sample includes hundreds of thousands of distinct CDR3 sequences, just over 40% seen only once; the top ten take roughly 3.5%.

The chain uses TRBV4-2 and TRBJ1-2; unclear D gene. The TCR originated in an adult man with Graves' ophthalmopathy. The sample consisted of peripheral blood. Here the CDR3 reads CASSQDLQNYGYTF. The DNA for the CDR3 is TGTGCCAGCAGCCAAGATTTACAGAACTATGGCTACACCTTC.